One sample yielded the 29 T cell receptor beta chains listed below, sequenced in a study of Ad26.COV2.S vaccination and SARS-CoV-2 variants. Treatment denoted: some 20 received Ad26.COV2.S at low or high dose, single or two shots; 5 received placebo; per-sample allocation not given. Repertoires come from day 63 after the first vaccine or placebo injection. TCRdb's table, derived via immunoSEQ multiplex PCR, lists solely in-frame clones and lacks some. The sample holds about 410,000 clones, approximately 92% seen once. The sample here was peripheral blood, taken in a trial of Ad26.COV2.S vaccine versus placebo. These receptors all come from a person between 18 and 59 years old who received the Ad26.COV2.S COVID-19 vaccine or a placebo.

The rearrangement links TRBV19 to TRBJ2-1, with 7 nucleotides matching TRBD2. The germline V gene encodes CDR1 LNHDA and CDR2 SQIVND (reference sequence). This CDR3 has 16 residues. Trimming cost V 6 bases and J 1 base; bases outside gene matches: 9. This chain's CDR3 is CASSPVHGGSYNEQFF. CDR3 nucleotides: TGTGCCAGTAGCCCCGTACACGGGGGGTCCTACAATGAGCAGTTCTTC.

The rearrangement links TRBV27 to TRBJ2-7, with D uncertain. V dropped 5 bases and J dropped 2 bases, with 10 bases sitting between them. From germline, CDR1 is MNHEY and CDR2 SMNVEV (reference sequence). The CDR3 spans 13 residues. The CDR3 reads CASSLTKTYEQYF. CDR3 DNA sequence: TGTGCCAGCAGTCTTACTAAAACCTACGAGCAGTACTTC.

The rearrangement links TRBV2 to TRBJ2-1; D unclear. With 6 bases removed from V and 5 bases from J, the gap between germline ends came to 17 bases. This CDR3 region has 15 residues. Germline lookup yields CDR1 SNHLY and CDR2 FYNNEI. The CDR3 is CASSLGQRKNNEQFF. The CDR3 nucleotides are TGTGCCAGCAGCCTCGGGCAGCGTAAAAACAATGAGCAGTTCTTC.

This clone was seen a few times. V usage is TRBV19 and J usage is TRBJ1-5; 8 bases map to TRBD1. From germline, CDR1 is LNHDA and CDR2 SQIVND (reference sequence). The CDR3 totals 12 residues. Losses at the gene ends were 6 bases for V and 7 bases for J; bases not matched to a gene: 2. This chain's CDR3 is CASRTGEQPQHF. CDR3 sequence (DNA): TGTGCCAGTAGGACAGGGGAACAGCCCCAGCATTTT.

The chain has TRBV19 and TRBJ1-4; 9 bases are a match to TRBD1. CDR1 is LNHDA and CDR2 is SQIVND in the germline V gene (reference sequence). V gave up 5 bases and J gave up 1 base; unmatched junction bases: 5. The CDR3 runs to 16 residues. CDR3: CASSRGQGLTNEKLFF. CDR3 DNA sequence: TGTGCCAGTAGTCGGGGACAGGGATTAACTAATGAAAAACTGTTTTTT.

This chain uses TRBV4-3 with TRBJ2-2, with D tentatively TRBD2 (5 bases). CDR1 is LGHNA and CDR2 is YSLEER in the germline V gene. The CDR3 totals 16 residues. V gave up 0 bases and J gave up 3 bases, with 11 bases separating them. CDR3 DNA: TGCGCCAGCAGCCAAGATCTTTTCGGGGACACCGGGGAGCTGTTTTTT. Protein: CASSQDLFGDTGELFF.

J is TRBJ2-7 and V is TRBV5-5, with a possible D match to TRBD1 (6 bases). The CDR3 length is 17 residues. V dropped 4 bases and J dropped 2 bases, with 22 bases sitting between them. Per the germline V gene, CDR1 is SGHKS and CDR2 is YYEKEE (reference sequence). The CDR3 coding sequence is TGTGCCAGCAGCCAAGAGGCCGGGACACTATTTACCTACGAGCAGTACTTC. Encoded protein: CASSQEAGTLFTYEQYF.

The V and J genes are TRBV15 and TRBJ1-2, with D possibly being TRBD1 (6 bases). Germline CDR1 and CDR2: LNHNV and YYDKDF (reference sequence). V lost 6 bases, J lost 4 bases, and 15 bases lay in between. The CDR3 has 14 amino acids. CDR3 in amino acids: CATSDRSLIYGYTF. CDR3 coding DNA: TGTGCCACCAGTGACAGGTCTCTCATCTATGGCTACACCTTC.

The chain employs TRBV15 and TRBJ1-1; 11 bases fit TRBD1. The CDR3 is made up of 17 amino acids. Germline CDR1 is LNHNV and CDR2 is YYDKDF (reference sequence). With V trimmed by 1 base and J by 3 bases, 7 bases remained unmatched. The CDR3 is CATSRALAGQGDTEAFF. The CDR3 DNA follows: TGTGCCACCAGCAGAGCCTTAGCGGGACAGGGGGACACTGAAGCTTTCTTT.

The chain links TRBV12-3 or TRBV12-4 to TRBJ2-3; D is ambiguous. CDR3 length: 13 amino acids. Trimming left V 8 bases short and J 5 bases short, with 14 bases between. The CDR3 DNA follows: TGTGCCAGCGGAAGGTTCGCCGGAGATACGCAGTATTTT. Protein: CASGRFAGDTQYF.

The chain combines TRBV5-4 with TRBJ1-1; perhaps TRBD1 as D (6 bases). V was shortened by 4 bases and J by 2 bases, with 9 bases between the two germline ends. The V gene's germline CDR1 is SGHNT and CDR2 YYREEE (reference sequence). CDR3 length equals 13 residues. CDR3 amino acids: CASSGTYNTEAFF. The DNA for the CDR3 is TGTGCCAGCAGCGGGACATATAACACTGAAGCTTTCTTT.

This rearrangement joins TRBV4-3 to TRBJ2-7, with TRBD1 matching over 7 bases. J gave up 0 bases and V 3 bases, and 2 bases lay outside the gene matches. The CDR3 sequence is 14 residues long. Germline CDR1 LGHNA, CDR2 YSLEER. CDR3 sequence: CASSQGQISYEQYF. The DNA of the CDR3 is TGCGCCAGCAGCCAGGGACAGATCTCCTACGAGCAGTACTTC.

The chain couples TRBV5-1 to TRBJ1-6; a weak D match, TRBD1 (5 bases). The germline gives CDR1 SGHRS, CDR2 YFSETQ. V was clipped by 4 bases and J by 3 bases, with 14 bases between them. This CDR3 has 16 residues. The CDR3 coding sequence is TGCGCCAGCAGCCTTCAGGGTGCAGACTATAATTCACCCCTCCACTTT. Protein: CASSLQGADYNSPLHF.

This clone was counted a few times. The chain links TRBV7-8 to TRBJ1-1, with D hard to call. With 4 bases removed from V and 1 base from J, the gap between germline ends came to 10 bases. CDR3 length equals 14 residues. CDR1 and CDR2 from the germline V gene are SGHVS and FQNEAQ. The CDR3 here is CASSSRTGNTEAFF. CDR3 DNA: TGTGCCAGCAGCTCCCGGACTGGGAACACTGAAGCTTTCTTT.

The gene calls are TRBV10-3 and TRBJ1-5, with a weak D call TRBD1 (5 bases). CDR1 ENHRY and CDR2 SYGVKD come from the germline V gene. The CDR3 is made up of 15 amino acids. Trimming cost V 0 bases and J 2 bases, with 8 bases left between them. Here the CDR3 DNA reads TGTGCCATCAGTGAGTCAGGGGTCGGCAATCAGCCCCAGCATTTT. Protein sequence: CAISESGVGNQPQHF.

The gene calls are TRBV27 and TRBJ2-1; tentative D call: TRBD1 (6 bases). The CDR3 has 14 amino acids. CDR1 and CDR2 from the germline V gene are MNHEY and SMNVEV (reference sequence). V lost 4 bases, J lost 2 bases, and 9 bases lay in between. The CDR3 spells CASSYRVAYNEQFF. The CDR3 DNA sequence: TGTGCCAGCAGTTACAGGGTCGCCTACAATGAGCAGTTCTTC.

The chain employs TRBV4-1 and TRBJ1-5, with D possibly TRBD1 on 6 matching bases. CDR1 is MGHRA, CDR2 YSYEKL, per germline. The CDR3 is 16 residues long. Trimming cost V 1 base and J 4 bases, with 14 bases left between them. The CDR3 DNA sequence: TGCGCCAGCAGCCAAGGGGGGGCAGGGAGGAATCAGCCCCAGCATTTT. Translated: CASSQGGAGRNQPQHF.

The CDR3 loop is CASFPTGAYEQYF. The CDR3 bases are TGTGCCAGCTTCCCGACGGGGGCCTACGAGCAGTACTTC. The J gene is TRBJ2-7, the V gene TRBV28, with D tentatively TRBD2 (6 bases). V lost 8 bases to trimming and J lost 2 bases, with 13 bases between them. This CDR3 spans 13 amino acids. Germline V gene sequence: CDR1 MDHEN, CDR2 SYDVKM.

This clone has only one observation. The chain carries TRBV7-2 and TRBJ1-6; no clear D. The CDR3 consists of 15 residues. In germline, CDR1 is SGHTA, CDR2 FQGNSA. Trimming cost V 3 bases and J 10 bases, with 16 bases left between them. Written as DNA, the CDR3 is TGTGCCAGCAGCTTCGAGGACCCCCTGTGGTCACCCCTCCACTTT. This translates into CASSFEDPLWSPLHF.

The rearrangement joins TRBV18 to TRBJ2-3, with 7 positions matching TRBD1. Trimming cost V 3 bases and J 4 bases; bases outside gene matches: 19. The CDR3 spans 19 residues. Germline V lookup: CDR1 KGHSH, CDR2 LQKENI. The DNA for the CDR3 is TGTGCCAGCTCACCGGAGACTCTTAAGACAGGGCGTACGTCAGATACGCAGTATTTT. This translates into CASSPETLKTGRTSDTQYF.

With regard to this clone: Different DNA sequences within this sample yield the same CDR3. The chain couples TRBV19 to TRBJ2-7; 8 nucleotides line up with TRBD1. Germline CDR1 reads LNHDA; CDR2 reads SQIVND (reference sequence). The ends lost 5 bases at V and 3 bases at J; junction bases unmatched: 0. There are 12 residues in the CDR3. The CDR3 loop reads CASSDRGYEQYF. For the CDR3, the DNA is TGTGCCAGTAGTGACAGGGGCTACGAGCAGTACTTC.

The genes are TRBV28 and TRBJ2-3; TRBD1 agrees at 9 bases. CDR3 length equals 16 residues. The V gene end was trimmed by 7 bases and the J gene end by 2 bases; junction bases not matched to a gene: 10. The V gene's germline CDR1 is MDHEN and CDR2 SYDVKM. The DNA for the CDR3 is TGTGCCAGCAAATCCTATGGACAGGGGATCACAGATACGCAGTATTTT. Translated, it gives CASKSYGQGITDTQYF.

The chain recombines TRBV15 with TRBJ2-4; 7 nucleotides line up with TRBD2. From germline, CDR1 is LNHNV and CDR2 YYDKDF (reference sequence). There are 18 residues in the CDR3. After removal of 2 bases from V and 0 bases from J, the junction contained 10 bases not matched to a gene. CDR3: CATSRPQGGVLAKNIQYF. The CDR3, as DNA: TGTGCCACCAGCAGACCCCAGGGAGGGGTGTTAGCCAAAAACATTCAGTACTTC.

V gene TRBV30 combines with J gene TRBJ2-5; D is perhaps TRBD1 (6 bases). Germline V lookup: CDR1 GTSNPN, CDR2 SVGIG (reference sequence). V lost 4 bases, J lost 1 base, and 13 bases lay in between. CDR3 length: 14 amino acids. The CDR3 DNA reads TGTGCCTGGACTAACATACAGGGCCAAGAGACCCAGTACTTC. Translating it yields CAWTNIQGQETQYF.

The chain has TRBV30 and TRBJ1-5; D not resolved. This CDR3 contains 13 residues. Germline CDR1 GTSNPN, CDR2 SVGIG (reference sequence). V lost 0 bases and J 3 bases, leaving 6 bases between the germline ends. The CDR3 DNA sequence: TGTGCCTGGAGTGTGGGCTACAATCAGCCCCAGCATTTT. Translation: CAWSVGYNQPQHF.

This clone was counted once. The chain couples TRBV5-8 to TRBJ2-7, with D possibly matching TRBD1 (5 bases). Trimming removed 0 bases from V and 5 bases from J, with 12 bases in between. Germline CDR1 reads SGHTS; CDR2 reads YDEGEE. The CDR3 contains 14 residues. CDR3 sequence: CASSLVAGKDEQYF. In DNA form, the CDR3 reads TGTGCCAGCAGCTTGGTGGCAGGGAAGGACGAGCAGTACTTC.

This rearrangement joins TRBV6-5 to TRBJ1-6; D may be TRBD1 (5 bases). This CDR3 has 16 amino acids. Germline V gene data show CDR1 as MNHEY and CDR2 as SVGAGI. V was clipped by 3 bases and J by 7 bases, with 16 bases between them. CDR3: CASSYVTTGPNSPLHF. The CDR3 coding sequence is TGTGCCAGCAGTTATGTTACTACAGGACCAAATTCACCCCTCCACTTT.

V is TRBV5-1 and J is TRBJ2-5; D is possibly TRBD1 (5 bases). The germline V and J ends were trimmed by 4 bases and 2 bases, with 21 bases remaining between them. Looked up from germline, CDR1 is SGHRS and CDR2 is YFSETQ. The CDR3 length is 17 residues. The CDR3 bases are TGCGCCAGCAGCCCGCAGGGATCCAGATCCGAACAAGAGACCCAGTACTTC. It codes for CASSPQGSRSEQETQYF.

J is TRBJ2-1 and V is TRBV10-3, with TRBD1 matching over 11 bases. The J segment lost 8 bases and the V segment lost 6 bases, leaving 6 bases of the junction unmatched. Per the germline V gene, CDR1 is ENHRY and CDR2 is SYGVKD. The CDR3 is 14 residues long. The CDR3 sequence: CAIRGQGVVDEQFF. The CDR3 region has the DNA TGTGCCATCAGGGGACAGGGGGTTGTTGATGAGCAGTTCTTC.